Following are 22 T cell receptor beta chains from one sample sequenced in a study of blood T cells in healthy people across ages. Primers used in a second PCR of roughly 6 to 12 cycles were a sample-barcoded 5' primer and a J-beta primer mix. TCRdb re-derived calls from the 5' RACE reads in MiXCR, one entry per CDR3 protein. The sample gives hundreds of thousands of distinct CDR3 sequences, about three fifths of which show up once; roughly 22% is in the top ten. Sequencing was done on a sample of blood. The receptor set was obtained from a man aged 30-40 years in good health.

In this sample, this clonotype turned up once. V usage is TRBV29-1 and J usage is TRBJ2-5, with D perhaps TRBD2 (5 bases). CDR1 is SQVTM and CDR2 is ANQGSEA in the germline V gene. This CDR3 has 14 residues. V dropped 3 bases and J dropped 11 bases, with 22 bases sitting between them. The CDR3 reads CSVELASPYNEQYF. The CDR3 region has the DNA TGCAGCGTTGAGTTAGCGAGCCCCTACAATGAGCAGTACTTC.

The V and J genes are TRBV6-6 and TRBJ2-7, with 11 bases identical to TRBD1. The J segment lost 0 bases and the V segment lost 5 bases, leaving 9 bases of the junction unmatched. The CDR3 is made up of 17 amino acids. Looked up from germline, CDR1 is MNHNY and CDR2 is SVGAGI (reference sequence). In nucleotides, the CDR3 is TGTGCCAGCAGTCCCCTAGCAGGGACAGGGGGCTCCTACGAGCAGTACTTC. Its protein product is CASSPLAGTGGSYEQYF.

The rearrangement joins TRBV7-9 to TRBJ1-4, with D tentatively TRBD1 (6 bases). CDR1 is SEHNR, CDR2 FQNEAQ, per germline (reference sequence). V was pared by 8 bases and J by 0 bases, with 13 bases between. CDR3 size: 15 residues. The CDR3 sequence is CASGQSSATNEKLFF. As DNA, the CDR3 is TGTGCCAGCGGACAGAGTTCTGCAACTAATGAAAAACTGTTTTTT.

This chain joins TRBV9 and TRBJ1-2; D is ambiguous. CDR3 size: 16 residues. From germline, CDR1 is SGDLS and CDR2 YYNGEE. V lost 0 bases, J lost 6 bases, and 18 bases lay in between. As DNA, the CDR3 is TGTGCCAGCAGCGTAGATCAGGACCACGGGGATGATGGCTACACCTTC. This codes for CASSVDQDHGDDGYTF. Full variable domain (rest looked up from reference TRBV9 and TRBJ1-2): DSGVTQTPKHLITATGQRVTLRCSPRSGDLSVYWYQQSLDQGLQFLIQYYNGEERAKGNILERFSAQQFPDLHSELNLSSLELGDSALYFCASSVDQDHGDDGYTFGSGTRLTVV.

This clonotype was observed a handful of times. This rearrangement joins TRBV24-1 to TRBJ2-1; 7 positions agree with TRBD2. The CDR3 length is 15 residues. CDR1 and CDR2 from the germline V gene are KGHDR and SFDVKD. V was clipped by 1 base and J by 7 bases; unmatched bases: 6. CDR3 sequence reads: CATSDFREGLNEQFF. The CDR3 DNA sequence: TGTGCCACCAGTGATTTTAGGGAGGGCCTTAATGAGCAGTTCTTC.

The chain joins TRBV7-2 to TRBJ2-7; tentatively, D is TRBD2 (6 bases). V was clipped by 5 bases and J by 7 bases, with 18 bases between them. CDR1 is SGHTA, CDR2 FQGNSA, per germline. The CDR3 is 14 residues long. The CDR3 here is CASSVGGAYNEQYF. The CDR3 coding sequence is TGTGCCAGCAGCGTGGGGGGAGCGTACAATGAGCAGTACTTC.

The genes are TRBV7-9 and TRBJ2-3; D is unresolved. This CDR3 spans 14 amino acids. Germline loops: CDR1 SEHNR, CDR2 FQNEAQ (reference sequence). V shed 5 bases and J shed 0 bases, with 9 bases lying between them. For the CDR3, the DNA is TGTGCCAGCAGCGCCGACACCAGCACAGATACGCAGTATTTT. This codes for CASSADTSTDTQYF.

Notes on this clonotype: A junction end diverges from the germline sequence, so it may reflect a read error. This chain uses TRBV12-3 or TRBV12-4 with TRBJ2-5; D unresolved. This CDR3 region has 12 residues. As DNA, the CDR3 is TGTACCAGCAGTTTGACCCAAGAGACCCAGTACTTC. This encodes CTSSLTQETQYF.

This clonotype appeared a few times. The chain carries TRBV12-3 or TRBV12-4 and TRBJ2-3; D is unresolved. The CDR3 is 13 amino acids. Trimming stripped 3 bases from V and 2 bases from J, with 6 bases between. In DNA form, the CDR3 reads TGTGCCAGCAGTTTCTGGACCACAGATACGCAGTATTTT. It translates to CASSFWTTDTQYF.

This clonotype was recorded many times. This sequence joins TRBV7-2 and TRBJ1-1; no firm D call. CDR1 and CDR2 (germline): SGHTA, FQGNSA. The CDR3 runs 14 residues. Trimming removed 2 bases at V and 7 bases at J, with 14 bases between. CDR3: CASSLTTSRIEAFF. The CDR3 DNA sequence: TGTGCCAGCAGCTTAACGACAAGCAGAATTGAAGCTTTCTTT. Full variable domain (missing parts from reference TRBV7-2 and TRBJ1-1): GAGVSQSPSNKVTEKGKDVELRCDPISGHTALYWYRQSLGQGLEFLIYFQGNSAPDKSGLPSDRFSAERTGGSVSTLTIQRTQQEDSAVYLCASSLTTSRIEAFFGQGTRLTVV.

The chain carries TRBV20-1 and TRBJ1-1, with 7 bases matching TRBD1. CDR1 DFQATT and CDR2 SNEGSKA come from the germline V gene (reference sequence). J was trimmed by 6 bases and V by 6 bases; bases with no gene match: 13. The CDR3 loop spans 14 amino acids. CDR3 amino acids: CSAETRQGVSEAFF. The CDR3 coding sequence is TGCAGTGCAGAAACCCGACAGGGTGTGTCTGAAGCTTTCTTT.

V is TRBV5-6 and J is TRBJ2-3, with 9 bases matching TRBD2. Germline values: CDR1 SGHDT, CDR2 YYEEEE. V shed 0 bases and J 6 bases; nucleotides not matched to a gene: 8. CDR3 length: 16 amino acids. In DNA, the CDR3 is TGTGCCAGCAGCTTGGTTGGCGGGGGGGCATCCGATACGCAGTATTTT. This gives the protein CASSLVGGGASDTQYF.

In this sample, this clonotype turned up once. CDR3 region: CSALGTASVGAEAFF. In nucleotides, the CDR3 is TGCAGTGCTCTAGGGACCGCCTCCGTCGGCGCTGAAGCTTTCTTT. The V and J genes are TRBV20-1 and TRBJ1-1, with a possible D match to TRBD1 (5 bases). V was cut by 5 bases and J by 6 bases, with 22 bases left in between. The CDR3 sequence is 15 residues long. The germline gives CDR1 DFQATT, CDR2 SNEGSKA (reference sequence).

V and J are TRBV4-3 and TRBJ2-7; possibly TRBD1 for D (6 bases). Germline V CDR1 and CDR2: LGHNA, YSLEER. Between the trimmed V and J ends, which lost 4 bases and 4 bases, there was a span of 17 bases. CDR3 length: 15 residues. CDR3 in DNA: TGCGCCAGCAGCCGAGGAGCGACAGGACCATACGAGCAGTACTTC. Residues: CASSRGATGPYEQYF.

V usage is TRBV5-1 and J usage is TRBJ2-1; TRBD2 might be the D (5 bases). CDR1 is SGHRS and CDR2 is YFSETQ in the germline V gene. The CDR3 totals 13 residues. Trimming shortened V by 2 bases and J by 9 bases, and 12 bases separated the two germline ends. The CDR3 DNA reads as TGCGCCAGCAGCTTCATAGGGAGAGGTGAGCAGTTCTTC. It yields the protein CASSFIGRGEQFF. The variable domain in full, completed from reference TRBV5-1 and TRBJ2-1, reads KAGVTQTPRYLIKTRGQQVTLSCSPISGHRSVSWYQQTPGQGLQFLFEYFSETQRNKGNFPGRFSGRQFSNSRSEMNVSTLELGDSALYLCASSFIGRGEQFFGPGTRLTVL.

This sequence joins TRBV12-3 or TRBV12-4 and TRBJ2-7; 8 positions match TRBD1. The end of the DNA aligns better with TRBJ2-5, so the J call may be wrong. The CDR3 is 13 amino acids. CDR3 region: CASTDRGSETQYF. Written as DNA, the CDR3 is TGTGCCAGCACAGACAGGGGTTCGGAGACCCAGTACTTC.

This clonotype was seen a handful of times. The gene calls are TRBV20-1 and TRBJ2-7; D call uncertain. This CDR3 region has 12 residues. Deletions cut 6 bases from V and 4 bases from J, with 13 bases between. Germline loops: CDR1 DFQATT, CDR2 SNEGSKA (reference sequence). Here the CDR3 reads CSAGFPFYEQYF. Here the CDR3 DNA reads TGCAGTGCGGGGTTCCCATTTTACGAGCAGTACTTC.

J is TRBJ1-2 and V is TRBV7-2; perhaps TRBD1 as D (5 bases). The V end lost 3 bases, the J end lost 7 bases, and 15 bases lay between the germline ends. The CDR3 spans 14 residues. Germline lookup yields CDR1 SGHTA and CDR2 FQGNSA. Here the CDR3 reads CASSFNSGLGGYTF. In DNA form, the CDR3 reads TGTGCCAGCAGCTTTAATTCAGGGCTGGGTGGCTACACCTTC.

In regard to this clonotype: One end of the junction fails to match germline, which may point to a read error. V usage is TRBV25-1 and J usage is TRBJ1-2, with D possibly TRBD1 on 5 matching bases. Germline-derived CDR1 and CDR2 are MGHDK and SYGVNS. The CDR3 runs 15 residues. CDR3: CASSDLTRGGYDYTF. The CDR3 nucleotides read TGTGCCAGCAGTGACCTCACCCGGGGGGGGTATGACTACACCTTC.

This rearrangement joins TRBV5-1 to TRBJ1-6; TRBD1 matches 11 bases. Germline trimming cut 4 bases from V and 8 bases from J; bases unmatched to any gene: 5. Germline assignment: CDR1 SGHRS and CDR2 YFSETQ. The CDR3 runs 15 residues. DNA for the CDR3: TGCGCCAGCAGCGTTCGGACAGGGGGCGATTCACCCCTCCACTTT. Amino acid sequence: CASSVRTGGDSPLHF.

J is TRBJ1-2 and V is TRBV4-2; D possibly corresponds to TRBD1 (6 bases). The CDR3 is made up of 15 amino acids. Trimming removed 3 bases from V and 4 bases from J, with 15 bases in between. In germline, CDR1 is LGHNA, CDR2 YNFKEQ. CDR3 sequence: CASSQGASGAYGYTF. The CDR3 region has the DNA TGTGCCAGCAGCCAGGGGGCATCTGGGGCCTATGGCTACACCTTC.

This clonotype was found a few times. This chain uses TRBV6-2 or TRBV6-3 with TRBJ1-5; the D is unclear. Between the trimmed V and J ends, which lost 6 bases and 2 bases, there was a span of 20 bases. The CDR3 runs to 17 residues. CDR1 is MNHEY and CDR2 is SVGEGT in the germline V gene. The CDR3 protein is CASSRQRGIRGNQPQHF. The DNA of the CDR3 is TGTGCCAGCAGCCGTCAGCGAGGGATTAGGGGCAATCAGCCCCAGCATTTT.